The subject of this entry is one TCR beta chain. What this receptor recognizes is not known. One base away there is no much larger clone; base qualities are not given. V is pared back by 6 bases and J by 6 bases, with 22 bases lying between the germline termini. From its cysteine to its phenylalanine, the CDR3 spans 15 amino acids. Solely the CDR3 DNA is kept, with 45 bases framed from the first base. CDR1 and CDR2, looked up from the germline V gene, are SGHDT and YYEEEE. These data come from a study of naive and memory T cell subsets (dated by TCRdb to 2017 to 2019). Some background on the complete study: The figure summarizing these samples reported 10 or so blood donors, 7 tuberculin skin test biopsies and 3 saline control biopsies. Usually PCR2 was run as a SYBR Green qPCR and stopped at a set threshold, although low-input samples could use end-point PCR (around 6 cycles) instead. Findings and caveats that apply to the study as a whole: The potential sensitivity of the RNA-based method to TCR transcript changes with T cell activation and differentiation was acknowledged.

The library was prepared using 5' RACE. The ligated cDNA was amplified by four rounds of PCR, in which nested alpha and beta constant region primers were used together with the SP2 primer. TCR RNA was reverse transcribed with SuperScript IV using alpha and beta constant region primers for the blood and skin samples. Using T4 RNA ligase 1, an oligonucleotide carrying both the Illumina SP2 primer and a UMI was ligated onto the 3' end of the cDNA. The 12-nucleotide UMI consisted of two random hexamers with an eight-base spacer between the hexamers to prevent hairpin formation. TCR alpha and beta chain libraries were processed separately from the second PCR onward, with dual indexing for multiplexing. After pooling, the indexed libraries were analyzed by capillary electrophoresis and sequenced on either an Illumina MiSeq or NextSeq. PhiX DNA at about 5-7.5% was added to the libraries to raise base diversity and improve cluster recognition. The published analysis was carried out like this. Demultiplexor extracted UMIs from read 2, combined them with read 1 TCR sequence, and split reads by sample indices. V and J genes and V-J junctions were identified by Decombinator, which gave every TCR a five-part identifier that included V and J deletions. Collapsinator relied on UMIs to correct both sequencing errors and PCR amplification heterogeneity, producing a UMI-based abundance for each TCR. CDR3Translator turned identifiers into nucleotide sequence, translated that sequence into amino acids, and pulled out CDR3 regions based on terminal motifs. Error-corrected alpha and beta TCR counts from blood and skin were compared after normalization to input RNA amount. Using fastp trimming at Q25 and MiXCR clonotype assembly, TCRdb reanalyzed the public sequencing data and kept in-frame beta chains. Entries that share a CDR3 protein sequence are merged under the most common genes and DNA. The V and J calls reflect TCRdb's pipeline rather than the authors' work. A total of 50,000 or so distinct CDR3 sequences appear in this sample, about 7.2% of them only once. The ten largest clonotypes hold about 9.8% of the sample.

The study reported a robust and sensitive protocol to amplify, sequence and analyze TCRs, based on 3' ligation of a UMI-containing oligonucleotide to TCR cDNA. Whole blood analysis involved drawing more than 2 ml of peripheral blood from adult healthy volunteers into Tempus tubes and then extracting RNA following the manufacturer's instructions. Before reverse transcription, total RNA that had not been cell sorted was treated with RQ1 DNase, with a target input of roughly 1 to 1,100 ng. To check how robust the pipeline was in samples where T cells make up a minority population, libraries were built from skin biopsies and whole blood.

The clonotype originates from a male donor in good health. The rearrangement combines TRBV5-6 with TRBJ2-7, with TRBD1 as a weak D call on 8 bases. For the CDR3, the sequence is CASTPGGTGAPEQYF. The nucleotide sequence is given as TGTGCCAGCACCCCCGGGGGGACAGGAGCCCCCGAGCAGTACTTC.